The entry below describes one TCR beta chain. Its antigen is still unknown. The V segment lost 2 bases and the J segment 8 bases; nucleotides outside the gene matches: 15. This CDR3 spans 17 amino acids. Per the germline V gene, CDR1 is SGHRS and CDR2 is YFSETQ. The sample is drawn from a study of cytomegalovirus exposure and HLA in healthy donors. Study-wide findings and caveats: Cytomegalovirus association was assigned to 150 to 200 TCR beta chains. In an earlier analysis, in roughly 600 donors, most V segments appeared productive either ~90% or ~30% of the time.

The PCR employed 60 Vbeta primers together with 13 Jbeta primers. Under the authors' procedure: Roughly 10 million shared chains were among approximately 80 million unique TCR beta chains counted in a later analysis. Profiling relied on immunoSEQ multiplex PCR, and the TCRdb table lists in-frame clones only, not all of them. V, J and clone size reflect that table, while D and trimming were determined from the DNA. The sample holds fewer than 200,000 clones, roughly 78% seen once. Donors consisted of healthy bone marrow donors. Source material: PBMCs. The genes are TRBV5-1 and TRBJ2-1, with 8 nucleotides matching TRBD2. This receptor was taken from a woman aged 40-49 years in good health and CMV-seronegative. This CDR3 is CASSLEGGRMGSDEQFF. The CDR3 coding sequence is TGCGCCAGCAGCTTAGAGGGCGGGAGGATGGGAAGCGATGAGCAGTTCTTC.